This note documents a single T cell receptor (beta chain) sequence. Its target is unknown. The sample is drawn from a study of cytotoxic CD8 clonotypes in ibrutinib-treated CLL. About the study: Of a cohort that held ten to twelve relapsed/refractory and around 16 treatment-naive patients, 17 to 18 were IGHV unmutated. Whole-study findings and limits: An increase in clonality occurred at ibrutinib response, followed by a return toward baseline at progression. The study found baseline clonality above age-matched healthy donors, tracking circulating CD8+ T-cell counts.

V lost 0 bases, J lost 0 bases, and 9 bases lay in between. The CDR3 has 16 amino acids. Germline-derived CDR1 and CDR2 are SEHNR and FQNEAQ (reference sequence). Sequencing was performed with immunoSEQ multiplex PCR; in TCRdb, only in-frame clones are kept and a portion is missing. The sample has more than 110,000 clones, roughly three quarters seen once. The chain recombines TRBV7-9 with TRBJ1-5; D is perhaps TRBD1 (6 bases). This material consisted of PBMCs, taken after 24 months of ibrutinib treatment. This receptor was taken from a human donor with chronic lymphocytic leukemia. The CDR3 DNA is TGTGCCAGCAGCTTAGCCGGGACACATAGCAATCAGCCCCAGCATTTT. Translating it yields CASSLAGTHSNQPQHF.